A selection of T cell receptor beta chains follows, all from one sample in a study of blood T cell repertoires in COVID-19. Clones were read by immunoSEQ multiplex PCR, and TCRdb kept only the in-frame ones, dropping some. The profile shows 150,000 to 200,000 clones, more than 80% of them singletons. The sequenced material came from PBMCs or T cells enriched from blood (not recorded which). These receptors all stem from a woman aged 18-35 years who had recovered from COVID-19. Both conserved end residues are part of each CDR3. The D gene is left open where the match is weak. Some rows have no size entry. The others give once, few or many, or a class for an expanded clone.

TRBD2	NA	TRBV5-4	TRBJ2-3	TGTGCCAGCGGACTCCTGACTAGCGGATTAAAGCGAGCAAGCACAGATACGCAGTATTTT	CASGLLTSGLKRASTDTQYF
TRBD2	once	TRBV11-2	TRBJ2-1	TGTGCCAGCAGCTTCTCTTGGACGGGGGGGTCCAATGAGCAGTTCTTC	CASSFSWTGGSNEQFF
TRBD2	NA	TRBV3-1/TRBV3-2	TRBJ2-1	TGTGCCAGCAGCCAAGATGATTTTAACGGGGGGGCTTTCAATGAGCAGTTCTTC	CASSQDDFNGGAFNEQFF
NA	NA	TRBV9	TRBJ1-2	TGTGCCAGCAGCGACCCACAGGCTGGCTACACCTTC	CASSDPQAGYTF
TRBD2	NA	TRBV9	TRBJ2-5	TGTGCCAGCAGCGTAGCTAGCGGGGGTAGGACCCAGTACTTC	CASSVASGGRTQYF
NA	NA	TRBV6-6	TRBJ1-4	TGTGCCAGCAGCTATCCGCGGCGGGGAACTAATGAAAAACTGTTTTTT	CASSYPRRGTNEKLFF
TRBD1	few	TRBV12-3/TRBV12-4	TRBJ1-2	TGTGCCAGCGCGGGACAGGGGCGGAATGGCTACACCTTC	CASAGQGRNGYTF
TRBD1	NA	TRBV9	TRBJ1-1	TGTGCCAGCAAACCAGGGGGCGGGTCGAACACTGAAGCTTTCTTT	CASKPGGGSNTEAFF
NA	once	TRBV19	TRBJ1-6	TGTGCCAGTAGTATAGACTCAAGGAGCTCCTATAATTCACCCCTCCACTTT	CASSIDSRSSYNSPLHF
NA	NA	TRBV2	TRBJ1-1	TGTGCCAGCAGTCACCGTACCAGGGTGAGGAATCCTGAAGCTTTCTTT	CASSHRTRVRNPEAFF
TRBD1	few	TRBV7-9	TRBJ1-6	TGTGCCAGCAGCACCTCGACAGGGGTGACCTATAATTCACCCCTCCACTTT	CASSTSTGVTYNSPLHF
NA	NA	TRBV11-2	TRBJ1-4	TGTGCCAGCAGCCCCGATGGGGGCTCCGGGGCAAAACTGTTTTTT	CASSPDGGSGAKLFF
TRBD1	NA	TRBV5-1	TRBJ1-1	TGCGCCAGCAGCTCACAGGGGGGTCAGGATGAAGCTTTCTTT	CASSSQGGQDEAFF
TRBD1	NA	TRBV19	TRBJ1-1	TGTGCCAGCAGGTATAGACGGGACAGTCCGAACACTGAAGCTTTCTTT	CASRYRRDSPNTEAFF
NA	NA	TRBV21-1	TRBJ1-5	TGTGCCAGCAGCAAAGAGGTCAGGACAGCCCACAATCAGCCCCAGCATTTT	CASSKEVRTAHNQPQHF
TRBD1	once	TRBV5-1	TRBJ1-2	TGCGCCAGCAGCTTTCGTGAGGGGGCGGTTGGCTACACCTTC	CASSFREGAVGYTF
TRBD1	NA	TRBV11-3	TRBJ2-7	TGTGCCAGCAGATCCGGGACAGGGCCTCAGTACTTC	CASRSGTGPQYF
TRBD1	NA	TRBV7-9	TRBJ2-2	TGTGCCAGCAGCTTAGTGGCGGACAGGGGTACCGGGGAGCTGTTTTTT	CASSLVADRGTGELFF
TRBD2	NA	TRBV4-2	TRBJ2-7	TGTGCCAGCAGCCAACCTCCACTAGCGGGGGAGGGGGAGCAGTACTTC	CASSQPPLAGEGEQYF
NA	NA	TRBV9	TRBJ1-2	TGTGCCAGCGGGCAGGCGGGCTATGGCTACACCTTC	CASGQAGYGYTF
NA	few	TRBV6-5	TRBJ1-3	TGTGCCAGCAAAGCGGACACCATATATTTT	CASKADTIYF
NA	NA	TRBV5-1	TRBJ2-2	TGCGCCAGCAGCTTGTTTCCAGGAACGAACACCGGGGAGCTGTTTTTT	CASSLFPGTNTGELFF
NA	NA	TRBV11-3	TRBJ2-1	TGTGCCAGCAGCCACTGCTGGAGCTACAATGAGCAGTTCTTC	CASSHCWSYNEQFF
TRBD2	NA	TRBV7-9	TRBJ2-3	TGTGCCAGCAGCTTTCGGACTAGCGGGGGGACTAGCACAGATACGCAGTATTTT	CASSFRTSGGTSTDTQYF
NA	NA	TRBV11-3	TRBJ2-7	TGTGCCAGCAGCTTGGGAGAGGGGGGGAACTACGAGCAGTACTTC	CASSLGEGGNYEQYF
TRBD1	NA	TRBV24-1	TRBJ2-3	TGTGCCACCAGTGCACAGGGGTCCAGCACAGATACGCAGTATTTT	CATSAQGSSTDTQYF
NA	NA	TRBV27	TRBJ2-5	TGTGCCAGCAGTTTTCGAGAGACCCAGTACTTC	CASSFRETQYF
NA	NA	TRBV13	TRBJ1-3	TGTGCCAGCAGCTTAGGCATCGGGGGGGTCTCTGGAAACACCATATATTTT	CASSLGIGGVSGNTIYF
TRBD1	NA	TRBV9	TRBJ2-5	TGTGCCAGCAGCGCAAACGACAGGGGGCGCGGAGAGACCCAGTACTTC	CASSANDRGRGETQYF
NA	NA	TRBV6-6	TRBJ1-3	TGTGCCAGCAGTCGTGCCCTACCAGGCGACTCTGGAAACACCATATATTTT	CASSRALPGDSGNTIYF
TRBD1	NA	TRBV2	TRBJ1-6	TGTGCCAGCGGTCGACAGGGAGATAATTCACCCCTCCACTTT	CASGRQGDNSPLHF
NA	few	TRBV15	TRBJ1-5	TGTGCCACCAGCAGGGCAGGTCAGCCCCAGCATTTT	CATSRAGQPQHF
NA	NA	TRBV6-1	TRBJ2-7	TGTGCCAGCAGTGAAATCTGGGGCAGCTCCTACGAGCAGTACTTC	CASSEIWGSSYEQYF
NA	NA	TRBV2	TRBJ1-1	TGTGCCAGCAGTCTTGACAGGAACACTGAAGCTTTCTTT	CASSLDRNTEAFF
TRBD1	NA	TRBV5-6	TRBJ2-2	TGTGCCAGCAGCTCGGGACAGGCAAAATACACCGGGGAGCTGTTTTTT	CASSSGQAKYTGELFF
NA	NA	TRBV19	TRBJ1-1	TGTGCCAGTAGCCCCCAACCGCAGGTCGCAGAGGCTTTCTTT	CASSPQPQVAEAFF
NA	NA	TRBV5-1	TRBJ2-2	TGCGCCAGCAGCTCCCTCCCTACCCCCGGGGAGCTGTTTTTT	CASSSLPTPGELFF
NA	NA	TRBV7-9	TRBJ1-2	TGTGCCAGCAGCACACGACTGGTAAAGGAGGCTGGCTACACCTTC	CASSTRLVKEAGYTF
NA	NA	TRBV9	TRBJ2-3	TGTGCCAGCAGCATCGACAGGATAGGTACGCAGTATTTT	CASSIDRIGTQYF
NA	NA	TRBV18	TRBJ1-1	TGTGCCAGCTCACCCCGACAGCTTGAGAACACTGAAGCTTTCTTT	CASSPRQLENTEAFF
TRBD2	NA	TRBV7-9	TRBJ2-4	TGTGCCAGCAGCCCCGATAGAGCGGGGGGCAAAAACATTCAGTACTTC	CASSPDRAGGKNIQYF
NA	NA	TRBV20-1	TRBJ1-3	TGCAGTGCTAGTGAAAGGCCTGGGGGCGGAAACACCATATATTTT	CSASERPGGGNTIYF
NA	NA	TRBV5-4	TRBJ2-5	TGTGCCAGCAGCTCACTAGGTTTTGGGGGCGTGTTCGGGGAGACCCAGTACTTC	CASSSLGFGGVFGETQYF
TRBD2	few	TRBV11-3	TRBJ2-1	TGTGCCAGCAGCTTAGGAGATAGCGGGGGAAACAATGAGCAGTTCTTC	CASSLGDSGGNNEQFF
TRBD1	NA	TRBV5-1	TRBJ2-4	TGCGCCAGCAGCAAGAGGGCCGGGACAGACCTGACCAAAAACATTCAGTACTTC	CASSKRAGTDLTKNIQYF
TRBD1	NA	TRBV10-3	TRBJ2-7	TGTGCCATCACCCCGGACAGGGCAGGAGAGCAGTACTTC	CAITPDRAGEQYF
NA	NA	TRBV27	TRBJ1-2	TGTGCCAGCAGTTTAAGACAGAACTATGGCTACACCTTC	CASSLRQNYGYTF
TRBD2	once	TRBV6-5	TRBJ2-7	TGTGCCAGCAGCCAGCTAGCGGGGGGTTACTACGAGCAGTACTTC	CASSQLAGGYYEQYF
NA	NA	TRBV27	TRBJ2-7	TGTGCCAGCTCACCCCAACGGCCAGGGAGGAACTACGAGCAGTACTTC	CASSPQRPGRNYEQYF
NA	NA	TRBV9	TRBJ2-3	TGTGCCAGCAGCCTGAGCACAGATACGCAGTATTTT	CASSLSTDTQYF
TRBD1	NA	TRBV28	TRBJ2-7	TGTGCCAGTCGACAGGGGGAACCCCTCTACGAGCAGTACTTC	CASRQGEPLYEQYF
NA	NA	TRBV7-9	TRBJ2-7	TGTGCCAGCAGCCAACCCAGCTACGAGCAGTACTTC	CASSQPSYEQYF